Presented here are 13 T cell receptor beta chains from one specimen sequenced in a study of blood T cell repertoires in COVID-19. Assay used: immunoSEQ multiplex PCR; TCRdb lists only in-frame clones, some missing. The data contain about 100,000 clones, approximately 90% of them singletons. Sequencing was performed on peripheral blood. These receptors were obtained from a man in his forties or fifties with active COVID-19.

This clone showed up just once. The V gene is TRBV7-9, the J gene TRBJ2-1; 10 positions match TRBD1. CDR1 SEHNR and CDR2 FQNEAQ come from the germline V gene (reference sequence). The CDR3 consists of 17 residues. Trimming at V came to 6 bases and at J to 3 bases, leaving 11 bases not matched to a gene. For the CDR3, the DNA is TGTGCCAGCAGACCAAATATCCGGGACAGGGGCTACAATGAGCAGTTCTTC. Its translation: CASRPNIRDRGYNEQFF.

This clone was found a few times. V is TRBV5-1 and J is TRBJ1-5, with 10 bases aligning to TRBD1. This CDR3 spans 15 amino acids. V lost 4 bases, J lost 2 bases, and 3 bases stayed unmatched. CDR1 and CDR2 (germline): SGHRS, YFSETQ. This CDR3 is CASSPGTGGNQPQHF. The CDR3 DNA reads TGCGCCAGCAGCCCGGGGACAGGGGGCAATCAGCCCCAGCATTTT.

The chain combines TRBV5-1 with TRBJ2-7; 9 bases fit TRBD2. Germline-derived CDR1 and CDR2 are SGHRS and YFSETQ. With V trimmed by 2 bases and J by 5 bases, 14 bases remained unmatched. This CDR3 region has 17 residues. CDR3 coding DNA: TGCGCCAGCAGCTTTGGCGATGGCGGGGGGGCCGGGGACGAGCAGTACTTC. Protein sequence: CASSFGDGGGAGDEQYF.

V gene TRBV3-1 (or the pseudogene TRBV3-2) combines with J gene TRBJ2-3; 11 bases map to TRBD2. Trimming at V came to 1 base and at J to 9 bases, leaving 15 bases not matched to a gene. This CDR3 comprises 18 residues. Germline assignment: CDR1 LGHDT and CDR2 YNNKEL (reference sequence). The CDR3 sequence is CASSQGPGTSGSRNTQYF. In DNA form, the CDR3 reads TGTGCCAGCAGCCAAGGGCCCGGGACTAGCGGCAGTCGGAACACGCAGTATTTT.

This clone has a handful of counts. The chain recombines TRBV29-1 with TRBJ1-5; D might be TRBD1 (5 bases). Trimming removed 6 bases from V and 2 bases from J, with 11 bases in between. The CDR3 runs 13 residues. CDR1 and CDR2 from the germline V gene are SQVTM and ANQGSEA. The CDR3 region has the DNA TGCAGCGTCCGTGGACAAGGCAATCAGCCCCAGCATTTT. This encodes CSVRGQGNQPQHF.

The rearrangement links TRBV3-1 (or the pseudogene TRBV3-2) to TRBJ2-3; D perhaps matches TRBD2 (5 bases). Germline V gene sequence: CDR1 LGHDT, CDR2 YNNKEL (reference sequence). V dropped 0 bases and J dropped 9 bases, with 10 bases sitting between them. The CDR3 is 13 residues long. The CDR3 DNA sequence: TGTGCCAGCAGCCAAGATCACGGGGTCACGCAGTATTTT. Amino acids: CASSQDHGVTQYF.

V usage is TRBV27 and J usage is TRBJ1-5; the match to TRBD1 covers 10 bases. With V trimmed by 3 bases and J by 4 bases, 3 bases remained unmatched. Germline CDR1 is MNHEY and CDR2 is SMNVEV (reference sequence). This CDR3 contains 15 residues. The CDR3 DNA sequence: TGTGCCAGCAGTTTGGGGACAGGGGTAAATCAGCCCCAGCATTTT. Translated: CASSLGTGVNQPQHF.

The chain links TRBV5-1 to TRBJ2-1; TRBD2 aligns across 14 bases. V dropped 6 bases and J dropped 4; count of bases not matched to a gene: 3. From germline, CDR1 is SGHRS and CDR2 YFSETQ. The CDR3 extends over 15 amino acids. The CDR3 sequence: CASTRTSGGYNEQFF. The CDR3 nucleotides read TGCGCCAGCACGCGGACTAGCGGGGGGTACAATGAGCAGTTCTTC.

CDR3 loop: CASRSTGVGYTF. The CDR3 nucleotides are TGTGCCAGCAGGTCCACAGGGGTTGGCTACACCTTC. V usage is TRBV6-5 and J usage is TRBJ1-2; 7 nucleotides align to TRBD1. V shed 6 bases, J shed 7 bases, and the junction held 5 bases outside the gene matches. CDR1 is MNHEY, CDR2 SVGAGI, per germline. The CDR3 is made up of 12 amino acids.

The chain links TRBV27 to TRBJ2-1; D might be TRBD2 (7 bases). Trimming stripped 2 bases from V and 9 bases from J, with 32 bases between. CDR1 MNHEY and CDR2 SMNVEV come from the germline V gene (reference sequence). This CDR3 region has 20 residues. This CDR3 is CASSLARGSGNRQQRGEQFF. CDR3 nucleotide sequence: TGTGCCAGCAGTTTAGCGAGGGGGAGCGGGAATCGGCAGCAGAGGGGTGAGCAGTTCTTC.

V gene TRBV6-5 combines with J gene TRBJ2-2; no firm D call. Trimming stripped 6 bases from V and 6 bases from J, with 8 bases between. Germline V gives CDR1 MNHEY, CDR2 SVGAGI. The CDR3 loop spans 12 amino acids. The DNA of the CDR3 is TGTGCCAGCAGGTACACTTCCGGGGAGCTGTTTTTT. This translates into CASRYTSGELFF.

The V gene is TRBV5-1, the J gene TRBJ2-3, with a tentative D call TRBD2 (5 bases). This CDR3 is built from 15 residues. Trimming stripped 6 bases from V and 0 bases from J, with 14 bases between. Germline values: CDR1 SGHRS, CDR2 YFSETQ. The CDR3 DNA reads TGCGCCAGCAAGGCCGGCGGGCCAAGCACAGATACGCAGTATTTT. Translation: CASKAGGPSTDTQYF.

CDR3 region: CSAARGYEQYV. CDR3 DNA sequence: TGCAGTGCCGCCAGGGGGTACGAGCAGTACGTC. The J gene is TRBJ2-7, the V gene TRBV20-1; 7 positions agree with TRBD1. The CDR3 sequence is 11 residues long. Trimming cost V 6 bases and J 4 bases; bases outside gene matches: 3. The germline gives CDR1 DFQATT, CDR2 SNEGSKA (reference sequence).